This record looks at one T cell receptor beta chain sequence and its context. The antigen it binds to is not known. Nothing much larger sits one base from this clone, and base qualities are not available. The time point label of this sample denotes: about 28 days (+/-7) after the second vaccine dose. Because spike-specific TCR depth and breadth did not differ between the two schedules, AZD1222 recipients who got a second dose at roughly 4 weeks were pooled with those who got a second dose at roughly 12 weeks. Vaccinee samples were obtained from the UK trials COV001 and COV002, which included a single-blind randomized controlled phase 2/3 trial of AZD1222 (ChAdOx1 nCoV-19) in healthy adults. For TCRbeta chain sequencing, PBMC samples from trial participants were taken at day 0 and at day 28 after the second dose. This record belongs to a study of T cell responses to AZD1222 COVID-19 vaccine (dated by TCRdb to the early 2020s). The study in broad terms: A total of about 250 trial participants underwent TCR sequencing, of whom under 220 had received two doses of AZD1222 and around 25 had received two doses of the MenACWY control vaccine. Enrollment into the trials was organized by age into subgroups of 18-55, 56-69 and 70-plus years, and those subgroups contained roughly 150, 30 and 60 TCR-sequenced participants, respectively.

CDR1 and CDR2 (MNHEY, SMNVEV) derive from the germline V gene (reference sequence). V is trimmed back by 6 bases and J by 3 bases, and the junction contains 17 bases that no gene match accounts for. Its CDR3 holds 20 amino acids, cysteine through phenylalanine. Of all the DNA, just the CDR3 is kept, 60 bases in frame from base 1. Results and caveats for the whole study, not just this receptor: In the small 56-69-year group, the increase in depth fell short of significance, most likely because of low power. Participants were mostly white British, with more females than males. The authors suggested clonal diversity may have been underestimated. Because no day 14 peak-response samples were available, the repertoires could be characterized only after the peak T cell response. The vaccine-associated CD4 TCRs covered the entire spike protein, and the dominant responses fell in regions 160-218 and 743-854. Nearly half of unique spike-specific TCRs reportedly recognized epitopes outside regions mutated in the B.1.351 and B.1.1.7 variants. Only six AZD1222 recipients were SARS-CoV-2 seropositive at baseline, limiting conclusions about previously exposed vaccinees. A significant rise in spike-specific TCR breadth and depth was observed after two AZD1222 doses relative to day 0 and relative to MenACWY recipients.

The CDR3 regions of human TCRbeta chains were analyzed by immunosequencing. Per the authors' processing: TCRs in the repertoires were matched against a reference library of SARS-CoV-2-specific TCRs that had been generated with the MIRA antigen-specificity platform. Breadth was defined as the fraction of unique TCRs that were SARS-CoV-2-associated, and depth was defined as the fraction of total T cells that were SARS-CoV-2-associated. Using the MIRA data, every spike-specific TCR was mapped to the spike region that the TCR reacted to and assigned to either a CD4 or a CD8 class. Log10-transformed breadth and depth values were compared by one-way ANOVA with Sidak's multiple comparisons tests. Here the immuneACCESS table is served through TCRdb, limited to in-frame sequences with V and J called. Missing clones are a known gap in these copies; in checked studies unresolved V genes cover under half, and the rest lacks a known reason. That table gives V, J and clone size, and the DNA gave D and trimming. This sample gives more than 110,000 clones in total; approximately 90% of them show up just once. Of the sample, 3.1% falls within the top ten clones.

The receptor was isolated from an adult who received the AZD1222 COVID-19 vaccine. This receptor chain uses TRBV27 and TRBJ2-1, with 13 bases matching TRBD2. Specimen: peripheral blood, collected 28 days after the second AZD1222 dose. The DNA reads as follows: TGTGCCAGCAGCCGCGTGATGGGAGGACTAGCGGGGGCTATCTACAATGAGCAGTTCTTC. This encodes CASSRVMGGLAGAIYNEQFF.